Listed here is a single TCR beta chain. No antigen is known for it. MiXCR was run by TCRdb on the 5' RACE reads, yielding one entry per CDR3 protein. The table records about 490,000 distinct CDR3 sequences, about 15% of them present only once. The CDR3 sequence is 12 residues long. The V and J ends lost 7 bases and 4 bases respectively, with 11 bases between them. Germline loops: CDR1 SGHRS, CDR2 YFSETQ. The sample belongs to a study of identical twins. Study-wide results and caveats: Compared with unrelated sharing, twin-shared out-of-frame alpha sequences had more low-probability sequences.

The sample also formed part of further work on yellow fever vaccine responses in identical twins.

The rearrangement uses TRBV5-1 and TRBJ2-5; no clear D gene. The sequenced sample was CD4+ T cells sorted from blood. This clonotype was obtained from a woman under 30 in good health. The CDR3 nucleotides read TGCGCCAGCGCCGATACGGGAGAGACCCAGTACTTC. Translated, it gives CASADTGETQYF. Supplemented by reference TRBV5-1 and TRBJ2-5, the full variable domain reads KAGVTQTPRYLIKTRGQQVTLSCSPISGHRSVSWYQQTPGQGLQFLFEYFSETQRNKGNFPGRFSGRQFSNSRSEMNVSTLELGDSALYLCASADTGETQYFGPGTRLLVL.